The 16 T cell receptor beta chains presented below share a single source sample, sequenced in a study of glioma-infiltrating T cells. Using RNA template, CDR3s of TCR alpha and beta were amplified with iRepertoire arm-PCR. MiXCR was run by TCRdb on the multiplex PCR reads, yielding one entry per CDR3 protein. The profile covers 150,000 to 200,000 distinct CDR3 sequences, with around 42% appearing a single time and roughly 5.2% taken by the ten largest. Sequencing was performed on glioma tissue, nonneoplastic brain tissue, or PBMCs (not recorded which). All receptors come from a human donor with low-grade glioma or glioblastoma, undergoing nonglioma brain surgery, or in good health (not recorded which).

A note on this clonotype: A single base separates this from a much larger clone, so it may be a read error. V is TRBV15 and J is TRBJ2-5, with 8 positions matching TRBD1. Germline V lookup: CDR1 LNHNV, CDR2 YYDKDF (reference sequence). The V gene end was trimmed by 2 bases and the J gene end by 1 base; junction bases not matched to a gene: 6. There are 16 residues in the CDR3. CDR3 residues: CATSRRDRSFQETQYF. The CDR3 nucleotides are TGTGCCACCAGCAGACGGGACAGGAGCTTCCAAGAGACCCAGTACTTC.

The rearrangement joins TRBV4-2 to TRBJ2-3; D is possibly TRBD2 (5 bases). CDR3 length equals 16 residues. V lost 0 bases and J 4 bases, leaving 14 bases between the germline ends. Germline lookup yields CDR1 LGHNA and CDR2 YNFKEQ. DNA of the CDR3: TGTGCCAGCAGCCAAGAAGGCGCGTTGGGAGCAGATACGCAGTATTTT. Encoded protein: CASSQEGALGADTQYF.

A note on this clonotype: Because the CDR3 is missing its conserved closing phenylalanine or tryptophan, this is likely a read error. The rearrangement joins TRBV2 to TRBJ2-1, with 11 bases identical to TRBD2. The CDR3 covers 15 residues. V trimming: 6 bases; J trimming: 5 bases; junction bases outside the gene matches: 6. The germline V gene has CDR1 SNHLY and CDR2 FYNNEI. For the CDR3, the DNA is TGTGCCAGCAGCGGGACTAGCGGAGCCGACAATGAGCAGTTCTTG. This gives the protein CASSGTSGADNEQFL.

The table lists this clonotype with many counts. The rearrangement links TRBV28 to TRBJ1-2; D not resolved. Deletions cut 6 bases from V and 7 bases from J, with 12 bases between. This CDR3 contains 12 residues. In germline, CDR1 is MDHEN, CDR2 SYDVKM. The CDR3 nucleotides are TGTGCCAGCAGCCCGGCGGTTCGTGGCTACACCTTC. This codes for CASSPAVRGYTF.

As regards this clonotype: It may be a read error: a sequence one base away is much more abundant. This chain uses TRBV3-1 with TRBJ2-1, with 9 bases identical to TRBD2. The V gene's germline CDR1 is LGHDT and CDR2 YNNKEL (reference sequence). The CDR3 extends over 15 amino acids. V lost 6 bases and J lost 8; bases outside the gene matches: 11. The CDR3 sequence: CASSPQIAGVDEQFF. CDR3 coding DNA: TGTGCCAGCAGTCCACAAATAGCGGGAGTTGATGAGCAGTTCTTC.

The rearrangement uses TRBV7-2 and TRBJ2-6; 9 nucleotides align to TRBD2. This CDR3 has 16 residues. The germline CDR1 and CDR2 sequences are SGHTA and FQGNSA. The V and J ends lost 5 bases and 1 base, in that order; junction bases with no gene match: 3. The CDR3 loop is CASSASGGSGANVLTF. CDR3 sequence (DNA): TGTGCCAGCAGCGCCAGCGGGGGGTCTGGGGCCAACGTCCTGACTTTC.

The sample holds many counts of this clonotype. The chain employs TRBV6-1 and TRBJ1-5, with 8 bases identical to TRBD1. V lost 0 bases and J lost 1; bases outside the gene matches: 5. In germline, CDR1 is MNHNS, CDR2 SASEGT. The CDR3 consists of 17 residues. The CDR3 nucleotides read TGTGCCAGCAGTGAAGCGGGTTACAGGGGGAGCAATCAGCCCCAGCATTTT. Its protein product is CASSEAGYRGSNQPQHF.

This clonotype was counted ten times or more. The rearrangement links TRBV25-1 to TRBJ1-2; TRBD1 agrees at 7 bases. The CDR3 has 18 residues. CDR1 MGHDK and CDR2 SYGVNS come from the germline V gene. V shed 1 base and J 2 bases; nucleotides not matched to a gene: 13. CDR3 bases: TGTGCCAGCAGTGAATTTTTCGGGGACGGGACAGAGAACTATGGCTACACCTTC. Translation gives CASSEFFGDGTENYGYTF.

This clonotype was seen repeatedly, ten times or more. CDR3 region: CASSPNHRLFSYEQYF. Here the CDR3 DNA reads TGTGCCAGCTCACCGAATCACAGGCTCTTCTCCTACGAGCAGTACTTC. J is TRBJ2-7 and V is TRBV18; D perhaps matches TRBD1 (5 bases). The CDR3 sequence is 16 residues long. Germline CDR1 reads KGHSH; CDR2 reads LQKENI. The V and J ends lost 3 bases and 0 bases respectively, with 15 bases between them.

This clonotype was detected many times. The genes are TRBV6-1 and TRBJ2-7; a possible D gene is TRBD1 (5 bases). The CDR3 is 13 residues long. Between the trimmed V and J ends, which lost 5 bases and 3 bases, there was a span of 11 bases. Germline V gene data show CDR1 as MNHNS and CDR2 as SASEGT. The CDR3 region is CASSRRQLYEQYF. For the CDR3, the DNA is TGTGCCAGCAGTCGTAGACAGCTCTACGAGCAGTACTTC.

Remarks on this clonotype: A junction boundary mismatches the germline segment, possibly from a read error. This chain uses TRBV19 with TRBJ1-2; TRBD1 is a possible D gene (6 bases). The CDR3 is 15 residues long. The germline CDR1 and CDR2 sequences are LNHDA and SQIVND (reference sequence). CDR3: CASSIRQGRTYGHTF. The CDR3 region has the DNA TGTGCCAGTAGTATCCGGCAGGGGCGCACCTATGGCCACACCTTC.

This clonotype was detected a few times. The germline gene is not matched at one end of the junction; a read error may be the cause. This rearrangement joins TRBV28 to TRBJ2-3; maybe TRBD1 (5 bases). CDR3 length equals 14 residues. The germline V gene encodes CDR1 MDHEN and CDR2 SYDVKM. This CDR3 reads CASSSYTVTGTQYF. DNA for the CDR3: TGTGCCAGCAGCTCTTATACCGTCACAGGTACGCAGTATTTT.

This clonotype was seen a single time. A single base separates this from a much larger clone, so it may be a read error. The missing conserved phenylalanine or tryptophan at the end of this CDR3 makes a read error likely. It is unclear where the CDR3 begins or ends on the DNA, so no DNA is shown, and the CDR3 is as TCRdb lists it. The J gene is TRBJ1-2, the V gene TRBV4-1; the tabulated D call, TRBD1, remains unverified against the DNA. The CDR3 is 12 amino acids long, termini counted. Looked up from germline, CDR1 is MGHRA and CDR2 is YSYEKL. The CDR3 is CASSPTGTSRTL.

This clonotype was counted ten times or more. The chain carries TRBV20-1 and TRBJ1-5; a weak D match, TRBD1 (5 bases). The CDR3 sequence is 14 residues long. Germline V gene lookup returns CDR1 DFQATT and CDR2 SNEGSKA (reference sequence). Trimming pared 4 bases from V and 5 bases from J, leaving 15 bases between. The CDR3 coding sequence is TGCAGTGCTACTACCGGGACGGAGGATCAGCCCCAGCATTTT. Amino acid sequence: CSATTGTEDQPQHF.

This clonotype was detected many times. CDR3: CASNRELSTDTQYF. The DNA for the CDR3 is TGTGCCAGCAACCGTGAGCTATCCACAGATACGCAGTATTTT. The gene calls are TRBV2 and TRBJ2-3; no reliable D call. CDR3 size: 14 residues. Germline-derived CDR1 and CDR2 are SNHLY and FYNNEI. The V end lost 7 bases, the J end lost 2 bases, and 13 bases lay between the germline ends.

This clonotype was counted ten times or more. The chain is built from TRBV27 and TRBJ2-1; 10 nucleotides align to TRBD1. J lost 6 bases, V lost 2 bases, and 7 bases had no gene match. The V gene's germline CDR1 is MNHEY and CDR2 SMNVEV (reference sequence). The CDR3 spans 16 residues. The CDR3 protein is CASSLPGQGSLNEQFF. The CDR3 nucleotides read TGTGCCAGCAGTTTACCGGGACAGGGGTCCCTCAATGAGCAGTTCTTC.